This T cell receptor beta chain is drawn from a study of cytomegalovirus exposure and HLA in healthy donors. The primer mix had 60 Vbeta and 13 Jbeta primers. The protocol was immunoSEQ multiplex PCR, while the TCRdb copy is restricted to in-frame clones and leaves out a portion. Of roughly 170,000 clones in the sample, more than 70% were seen once. The germline CDR1 and CDR2 sequences are SGHRS and YFSETQ. The CDR3 covers 14 residues. V lost 3 bases to trimming and J lost 5 bases; unmatched junction nucleotides: 6. This receptor was identified in a woman in her fifties or sixties in good health and CMV-seropositive. The chain has TRBV5-1 and TRBJ1-1; 8 bases fit TRBD1. The source material was PBMCs. The CDR3 loop is CASSSHGQGTEAFF. DNA of the CDR3: TGCGCCAGCAGCTCCCACGGACAGGGAACTGAAGCTTTCTTT.